Listed below are T cell receptor beta chains from one sample, sequenced in a study of graft-versus-host responses after intestinal transplantation. Antigen specificity for these receptors is unknown. The table came from immunoSEQ multiplex PCR; TCRdb's copy has only in-frame clones and leaves some out. Among 85,000 to 100,000 clones listed, around 90% were seen once. This specimen consisted of unstimulated CD4+ T cells sorted from spleen or lymph node cells, obtained before intestinal transplant. The receptor set was obtained from a human donor who received an intestinal transplant. CDR3s include the opening cysteine and the closing phenylalanine or tryptophan. Fields, in order: D gene, J gene, clone size, V gene, CDR3 protein, CDR3 DNA. A D gene is named only where the DNA matches it firmly. The listing skips clone size in some rows; elsewhere it reads once, few, many or a size class.

TRBD1 TRBJ1-3 NA TRBV25-1 CASSRQGEENTIYF TGTGCCAGCAGTCGTCAGGGGGAGGAAAACACCATATATTTT
TRBD2 TRBJ2-7 NA TRBV9 CASSVGLASYEQYF TGTGCCAGCAGCGTAGGACTAGCGAGCTACGAGCAGTACTTC
TRBD2 TRBJ2-4 NA TRBV6-1 CASSQGTSGGLALAKNIQYF TGTGCCAGCAGTCAAGGGACTAGCGGGGGGCTAGCTCTAGCCAAAAACATTCAGTACTTC
TRBD1 TRBJ2-7 NA TRBV9 CASSVSGQGYEQYF TGTGCCAGCAGCGTCTCGGGACAGGGGTACGAGCAGTACTTC
NA TRBJ2-7 NA TRBV6-1 CASSGARSSYEQYF TGTGCCAGCAGTGGCGCTCGGAGCTCCTACGAGCAGTACTTC
NA TRBJ1-4 few TRBV6-5 CASSYWQGEKLFF TGTGCCAGCAGTTATTGGCAGGGTGAAAAACTGTTTTTT
NA TRBJ2-3 NA TRBV9 CASSTSAGSTDTQYF TGTGCCAGCAGCACCTCGGCGGGGAGCACAGATACGCAGTATTTT
NA TRBJ1-3 once TRBV30 CAWSVTPRNTIYF TGTGCCTGGAGTGTAACCCCTAGAAACACCATATATTTT
NA TRBJ2-1 NA TRBV6-5 CASSKEGAKINEQFF TGTGCCAGCTCAAAGGAGGGGGCGAAGATAAATGAGCAGTTCTTC
NA TRBJ2-2 NA TRBV7-8 CASSSSGHSRMSRTGELFF TGTGCCAGCAGCTCCTCGGGACACAGTCGAATGAGCCGAACCGGGGAGCTGTTTTTT
TRBD1 TRBJ2-7 NA TRBV7-3 CASSATGTGDSMQYF TGTGCCAGCAGCGCGACCGGGACAGGGGATTCTATGCAGTACTTC
TRBD2 TRBJ2-2 NA TRBV7-9 CASSLKGLANTGELFF TGTGCCAGCAGCCTAAAAGGACTAGCGAACACCGGGGAGCTGTTTTTT
NA TRBJ1-1 NA TRBV6-6 CASSPGTRNTEAFF TGTGCCAGCAGTCCCGGGACAAGGAACACTGAAGCTTTCTTT
TRBD1 TRBJ1-4 few TRBV27 CASSRLQGSEKLFF TGTGCCAGCAGTCGCCTACAGGGGAGTGAAAAACTGTTTTTT
NA TRBJ2-2 NA TRBV28 CATHRRDGELFF TGTGCCACACACAGGAGGGACGGGGAGCTGTTTTTT
TRBD1 TRBJ2-7 NA TRBV6-6 CASSYSGTVAYEQYF TGTGCCAGCAGTTACTCCGGGACAGTTGCCTACGAGCAGTACTTC
TRBD1 TRBJ2-1 NA TRBV4-2 CASSQVNRGNEQFF TGTGCCAGCAGCCAAGTAAACAGGGGGAATGAGCAGTTCTTC
TRBD1 TRBJ2-7 NA TRBV6-6 CASSYSGTGGGQYF TGTGCCAGCAGTTACTCCGGGACAGGAGGGGGGCAGTACTTC
TRBD2 TRBJ2-5 NA TRBV30 CAGRRGVLLGIQETQYF TGTGCCGGGAGGCGGGGGGTCCTTCTTGGGATCCAAGAGACCCAGTACTTC
TRBD2 TRBJ2-1 NA TRBV6-5 CASSYSASGAKQFF TGTGCCAGCAGTTACTCCGCTAGCGGGGCAAAGCAGTTCTTC
TRBD2 TRBJ2-1 NA TRBV18 CASSRLGLLSSYNEQFF TGTGCCAGCTCACGACTGGGACTACTGAGCTCCTACAATGAGCAGTTCTTC
TRBD2 TRBJ2-2 NA TRBV30 CAWGDPGLPRGELFF TGTGCCTGGGGGGACCCGGGACTACCTCGGGGGGAGCTGTTTTTT
TRBD1 TRBJ1-4 NA TRBV6-5 CASSYDRGPNEKLFF TGTGCCAGCAGTTACGACAGGGGACCGAATGAAAAACTGTTTTTT
NA TRBJ1-2 NA TRBV28 CASSLPRGGYGYTF TGTGCCAGCAGTTTACCCAGGGGTGGGTATGGCTACACCTTC
NA TRBJ2-6 NA TRBV7-2 CASSLEGAGANVLTF TGTGCCAGCAGCTTAGAAGGGGCTGGGGCCAACGTCCTGACTTTC
NA TRBJ1-1 NA TRBV30 CAWSPRQNQNTEAFF TGTGCCTGGAGCCCCCGACAGAACCAAAACACTGAAGCTTTCTTT
NA TRBJ2-2 NA TRBV2 CACLSQGPGELFF TGTGCCTGTTTATCCCAGGGCCCCGGGGAGCTGTTTTTT
TRBD2 TRBJ2-1 NA TRBV7-9 CASSPPGSGVNEQFF TGTGCCAGCAGCCCCCCGGGGAGCGGGGTAAATGAGCAGTTCTTC
TRBD2 TRBJ2-5 NA TRBV7-6 CASSLLAGGQETQYF TGTGCCAGCAGCTTGCTAGCGGGGGGCCAAGAGACCCAGTACTTC
NA TRBJ2-5 NA TRBV14 CASSQNSRETQYF TGTGCCAGCAGCCAAAACAGCAGGGAGACCCAGTACTTC
NA TRBJ2-3 NA TRBV4-2 CASSQRPASGTDTQYF TGTGCCAGCAGCCAACGCCCCGCTTCGGGCACAGATACGCAGTATTTT
NA TRBJ2-5 NA TRBV5-4 CASSSPGETQYF TGTGCCAGCAGCTCCCCCGGAGAGACCCAGTACTTC
NA TRBJ1-2 NA TRBV6-6 CASSYKQEVFRGYTF TGTGCCAGCAGTTACAAACAGGAAGTGTTTCGTGGCTACACCTTC
TRBD1 TRBJ2-1 NA TRBV6-1 CASRDNRGLYDEQFF TGTGCCAGCAGAGACAACAGGGGGCTTTACGATGAGCAGTTCTTC
NA TRBJ2-5 NA TRBV5-1 CASSLDPSLARETQYF TGCGCCAGCAGCCTGGACCCCTCTCTAGCGAGGGAGACCCAGTACTTC
TRBD1 TRBJ1-2 once TRBV11-2 CASNGQGHYGYTF TGTGCCAGCAACGGACAGGGGCACTATGGCTACACCTTC
NA TRBJ1-5 NA TRBV6-5 CASSQTGGVNQPQHF TGTGCCAGCAGTCAAACCGGAGGGGTCAATCAGCCCCAGCATTTT
TRBD1 TRBJ1-6 NA TRBV5-4 CASSLGQGSPPLHF TGTGCCAGCAGCTTGGGACAGGGGAGCCCACCCCTCCACTTT